What follows are 29 T cell receptor beta chains derived from one specimen sequenced in a study of long-term antiretroviral therapy in people with HIV. The authors ran the immunoSEQ assay, v3.0, at survey level. The method was immunoSEQ multiplex PCR; TCRdb's version includes in-frame clones alone and lacks a portion of them. This table has 28,000 or so clones, approximately 83% appearing once. The sample in question was unsorted PBMCs, obtained 0.8 years before starting antiretroviral therapy. These receptor sequences come from a man younger than 35 with HIV.

V is TRBV30 and J is TRBJ2-7; 8 nucleotides agree with TRBD2. This CDR3 is 14 amino acids long. V shed 0 bases and J 3 bases; nucleotides not matched to a gene: 4. Germline-derived CDR1 and CDR2 are GTSNPN and SVGIG (reference sequence). The CDR3 sequence: CAWSVQSGSYEQYF. CDR3 sequence (DNA): TGTGCCTGGAGTGTACAAAGCGGGAGCTACGAGCAGTACTTC.

The chain links TRBV6-6 to TRBJ1-6; 7 nucleotides match TRBD1. The CDR3 spans 15 residues. Per the germline V gene, CDR1 is MNHNY and CDR2 is SVGAGI (reference sequence). With V trimmed by 4 bases and J by 7 bases, 7 bases remained unmatched. The chain's CDR3 is CASSSNRGWNSPLHF. CDR3 DNA: TGTGCCAGCAGTTCAAACAGGGGATGGAATTCACCCCTCCACTTT.

This chain uses TRBV4-3 with TRBJ2-7; TRBD1 matches 7 bases. The CDR3 totals 15 residues. The trim removed 5 bases at V and 0 bases at J, leaving 7 bases unmatched. CDR1 and CDR2 (germline): LGHNA, YSLEER. CDR3 in amino acids: CASSLNRGPSYEQYF. The DNA for the CDR3 is TGCGCCAGCAGCTTAAACAGGGGACCCTCCTACGAGCAGTACTTC.

This clone was seen a single time. The chain employs TRBV15 and TRBJ2-7; TRBD1 matches 7 bases. This CDR3 is 13 amino acids long. The V gene end was trimmed by 5 bases and the J gene end by 7 bases; junction bases not matched to a gene: 8. The V gene's germline CDR1 is LNHNV and CDR2 YYDKDF (reference sequence). The CDR3 sequence is CATSRRQGGEQYF. The DNA of the CDR3 is TGTGCCACCAGCCGCCGACAGGGCGGAGAGCAGTACTTC.

This rearrangement joins TRBV4-3 to TRBJ2-1; TRBD2 agrees at 12 bases. V shed 1 base, J shed 7 bases, and the junction held 8 bases outside the gene matches. This CDR3 contains 17 residues. The V gene's germline CDR1 is LGHNA and CDR2 YSLEER. The CDR3 DNA is TGCGCCAGCAGCCAAGCTAATCTAGCGGGGGGGCCAAATGAGCAGTTCTTC. It translates to CASSQANLAGGPNEQFF.

The V and J genes are TRBV5-4 and TRBJ1-1; weak D call: TRBD1 (6 bases). The CDR3 is 13 residues long. The germline V gene has CDR1 SGHNT and CDR2 YYREEE (reference sequence). Trimming took 4 bases from V and 4 from J, leaving 11 bases between them. The CDR3 loop is CASSTRGGTEAFF. CDR3 coding DNA: TGTGCCAGCAGCACCAGGGGTGGCACTGAAGCTTTCTTT.

The chain uses TRBV19 and TRBJ1-1; a weak D match, TRBD1 (5 bases). The V gene's germline CDR1 is LNHDA and CDR2 SQIVND (reference sequence). The CDR3 loop spans 12 amino acids. V lost 8 bases and J 5 bases, leaving 12 bases between the germline ends. DNA for the CDR3: TGTGCCAGTCAGAAGACAGTAACTGAAGCTTTCTTT. Translated, it gives CASQKTVTEAFF. Based on the CDR3 plus reference TRBV19 and TRBJ1-1, the full variable domain is DGGITQSPKYLFRKEGQNVTLSCEQNLNHDAMYWYRQDPGQGLRLIYYSQIVNDFQKGDIAEGYSVSREKKESFPLTVTSAQKNPTAFYLCASQKTVTEAFFGQGTRLTVV.

In its sample, this clone was seen a few times. The gene calls are TRBV7-2 and TRBJ1-4, with D perhaps matching TRBD1 (5 bases). Trimming shortened V by 5 bases and J by 7 bases, and 14 bases separated the two germline ends. The V gene's germline CDR1 is SGHTA and CDR2 FQGNSA. The CDR3 spans 14 residues. The CDR3 region is CASSPSGGSEKLFF. The CDR3 region has the DNA TGTGCCAGCAGCCCCTCTGGGGGGAGTGAAAAACTGTTTTTT.

V is TRBV6-6 and J is TRBJ2-1, with a possible D match to TRBD2 (6 bases). This CDR3 region has 15 residues. V was shortened by 2 bases and J by 8 bases, with 16 bases between the two germline ends. The V gene's germline CDR1 is MNHNY and CDR2 SVGAGI (reference sequence). For the CDR3, the DNA is TGTGCCAGCAGTTACGTGGCGGGGAGTACCGATGAGCAGTTCTTC. Residues: CASSYVAGSTDEQFF.

The CDR3 region has the DNA TGTGCCAGCTCACCGGGATCTGAAAAACTGTTTTTT. Translating gives CASSPGSEKLFF. The chain has TRBV18 and TRBJ1-4; no firm D call. This CDR3 contains 12 residues. With 3 bases removed from V and 7 bases from J, the gap between germline ends came to 6 bases. The V gene's germline CDR1 is KGHSH and CDR2 LQKENI.

The V and J genes are TRBV14 and TRBJ2-1, with D uncertain. The ends were cut back, 5 bases at V and 0 bases at J, with 11 bases in the middle. Looked up from germline, CDR1 is SGHDN and CDR2 is FVKESK. The CDR3 consists of 15 residues. CDR3 residues: CASSSRTVSYNEQFF. The DNA of the CDR3 is TGTGCCAGCAGCAGCAGGACGGTCTCCTACAATGAGCAGTTCTTC.

This clone came up a few times. V usage is TRBV6-5 and J usage is TRBJ2-7, with D tentatively TRBD1 (6 bases). The CDR3 is 15 residues long. The V gene lost 10 bases and the J gene lost 0 bases, with 19 bases spanning the gap. Germline V gene lookup returns CDR1 MNHEY and CDR2 SVGAGI. The CDR3 DNA sequence: TGTGCCACCTCGAGGTCAGGGGTCCACTCCTACGAGCAGTACTTC. Its translation: CATSRSGVHSYEQYF.

The chain links TRBV18 to TRBJ1-2; D perhaps matches TRBD1 (6 bases). Germline values: CDR1 KGHSH, CDR2 LQKENI. V lost 3 bases, J lost 6 bases, and 20 bases lay in between. This CDR3 is built from 16 residues. The CDR3 loop reads CASSPLYRAGEDGYTF. The DNA of the CDR3 is TGTGCCAGCTCACCGCTTTACAGGGCAGGGGAGGATGGCTACACCTTC.

The rearrangement joins TRBV29-1 to TRBJ2-7; D might be TRBD2 (5 bases). CDR1 is SQVTM, CDR2 ANQGSEA, per germline. The CDR3 is 14 amino acids. V lost 6 bases and J 5 bases, leaving 20 bases between the germline ends. The CDR3 sequence is CSVTGSPTGNEQYF. The CDR3 DNA is TGCAGCGTGACGGGGTCCCCGACGGGGAACGAGCAGTACTTC.

The chain combines TRBV4-2 with TRBJ2-3, with D perhaps matching TRBD2 (6 bases). Per the germline V gene, CDR1 is LGHNA and CDR2 is YNFKEQ. Between the trimmed V and J ends, which lost 3 bases and 4 bases, there was a span of 20 bases. There are 17 residues in the CDR3. CDR3 in amino acids: CASSHALGGVGSDTQYF. Here the CDR3 DNA reads TGTGCCAGCAGCCATGCCCTCGGGGGAGTAGGGTCAGATACGCAGTATTTT.

This chain joins TRBV6-5 and TRBJ1-2; D ambiguous. CDR1 is MNHEY and CDR2 is SVGAGI in the germline V gene. The CDR3 totals 14 residues. Between the trimmed V and J ends, which lost 8 bases and 7 bases, there was a span of 20 bases. The CDR3 loop reads CASGDWKVPGGYTF. The CDR3 DNA is TGTGCCAGCGGCGATTGGAAGGTCCCTGGTGGCTACACCTTC.

This clone was picked up a small number of times. The chain uses TRBV2 and TRBJ1-5; no clear D. CDR3 length: 13 residues. The V gene's germline CDR1 is SNHLY and CDR2 FYNNEI. V lost 2 bases and J lost 6, with 8 bases in between. The CDR3 DNA sequence: TGTGCCAGCAGTGAATTGTGGTCTCAGCCCCAGCATTTT. The encoded protein is CASSELWSQPQHF. The full variable domain, with the rest looked up from reference TRBV2 and TRBJ1-5, is EPEVTQTPSHQVTQMGQEVILRCVPISNHLYFYWYRQILGQKVEFLVSFYNNEISEKSEIFDDQFSVERPDGSNFTLKIRSTKLEDSAMYFCASSELWSQPQHFGDGTRLSIL.

This clone was seen more than once but under ten times. The chain has TRBV28 and TRBJ1-4, with 7 bases aligning to TRBD1. V lost 6 bases and J lost 8; bases outside the gene matches: 9. This CDR3 has 14 amino acids. CDR1 and CDR2 (germline): MDHEN, SYDVKM. CDR3 residues: CASSYPGGGEKLFF. The CDR3 DNA reads as TGTGCCAGCAGCTACCCAGGGGGAGGGGAAAAACTGTTTTTT.

The chain combines TRBV7-8 with TRBJ2-7, with D unresolved. The CDR3 totals 12 residues. Between the trimmed V and J ends, which lost 1 base and 4 bases, there was a span of 5 bases. Germline V lookup: CDR1 SGHVS, CDR2 FQNEAQ. The chain's CDR3 is CASSLDKYEQYF. In DNA, the CDR3 is TGTGCCAGCAGCTTAGACAAATACGAGCAGTACTTC.

This clone came up a few times. The J gene is TRBJ2-7, the V gene TRBV2; D is unresolved. V lost 4 bases to trimming and J lost 5 bases, with 3 bases between them. Germline values: CDR1 SNHLY, CDR2 FYNNEI. The CDR3 consists of 10 residues. In DNA form, the CDR3 reads TGTGCCAGCAGTGTGGACGAGCAGTACTTC. This sequence encodes CASSVDEQYF.

The chain uses TRBV29-1 and TRBJ1-2; 7 bases are shared with TRBD1. The CDR3 has 13 amino acids. CDR1 and CDR2 (germline): SQVTM, ANQGSEA. The V gene end was trimmed by 4 bases and the J gene end by 0 bases; junction bases not matched to a gene: 2. The CDR3 region has the DNA TGCAGCGTTGCAGGGGGACCTAACTATGGCTACACCTTC. Encoded protein: CSVAGGPNYGYTF. Together with reference TRBV29-1 and TRBJ1-2, the CDR3 gives the full variable domain: SAVISQKPSRDICQRGTSLTIQCQVDSQVTMMFWYRQQPGQSLTLIATANQGSEATYESGFVIDKFPISRPNLTFSTLTVSNMSPEDSSIYLCSVAGGPNYGYTFGSGTRLTVV.

This rearrangement joins TRBV11-1 to TRBJ2-7, with D perhaps given as TRBD1 or TRBD2 (6 bases each). The CDR3 contains 15 residues. The germline V gene has CDR1 SGHAT and CDR2 FQDESV (reference sequence). The germline V and J ends were trimmed by 4 bases and 2 bases, with 15 bases remaining between them. The CDR3: CASSSAGHSTYEQYF. CDR3 coding DNA: TGTGCCAGCAGCTCCGCGGGACACTCGACCTACGAGCAGTACTTC.

This chain links TRBV25-1 with TRBJ1-2; possible D gene TRBD1, 6 bases. Trimming stripped 2 bases from V and 4 bases from J, with 11 bases between. The CDR3 has 14 amino acids. Per the germline V gene, CDR1 is MGHDK and CDR2 is SYGVNS. Written as DNA, the CDR3 is TGTGCCAGCAGTGAAGGGGGGGCTGGCTATGGCTACACCTTC. Amino acid sequence: CASSEGGAGYGYTF.

The gene calls are TRBV19 and TRBJ2-5, with D perhaps matching TRBD2 (6 bases). Trimming removed 1 base from V and 2 bases from J, with 11 bases in between. There are 15 residues in the CDR3. Germline CDR1 LNHDA, CDR2 SQIVND (reference sequence). The CDR3 region is CASSIGAGLQETQYF. CDR3 DNA: TGTGCCAGTAGTATAGGGGCGGGATTGCAAGAGACCCAGTACTTC.

CDR3 loop: CASTRTSGRGLSDEQFF. For the CDR3, the DNA is TGTGCCAGCACGCGGACTAGCGGGAGGGGCCTTTCGGATGAGCAGTTCTTC. J is TRBJ2-1 and V is TRBV7-9; TRBD2 aligns across 15 bases. The V gene's germline CDR1 is SEHNR and CDR2 FQNEAQ (reference sequence). The CDR3 runs to 17 residues. V shed 7 bases, J shed 8 bases, and the junction held 12 bases outside the gene matches.

The V and J genes are TRBV7-8 and TRBJ1-2, with a possible D match to TRBD1 (5 bases). Germline V gene data show CDR1 as SGHVS and CDR2 as FQNEAQ. CDR3 size: 13 residues. The germline V and J ends were trimmed by 4 bases and 1 base, with 7 bases remaining between them. CDR3 amino acids: CASSSRGNYGYTF. The DNA for the CDR3 is TGTGCCAGCAGCTCGAGGGGTAACTATGGCTACACCTTC.

CDR3 sequence reads: CASSREYSYNEQFF. CDR3 coding DNA: TGTGCCAGCTCCAGGGAGTACTCCTACAATGAGCAGTTCTTC. The V and J genes are TRBV11-2 and TRBJ2-1; D tentatively reads TRBD1 or TRBD2 (5 bases each). The CDR3 extends over 14 amino acids. From germline, CDR1 is SGHAT and CDR2 FQNNGV. The V end was cut by 8 bases, the J end by 0 bases, with 11 bases between.

The chain uses TRBV7-3 and TRBJ2-1; D ambiguous. Trimming removed 5 bases from V and 8 bases from J, with 10 bases in between. The CDR3 totals 12 residues. Germline CDR1 is SGHTA and CDR2 is FQGTGA. CDR3 protein: CASSRDGHEQFF. As DNA, the CDR3 is TGTGCCAGCAGCCGCGATGGCCATGAGCAGTTCTTC.

The chain couples TRBV27 to TRBJ2-3; D call uncertain. Germline CDR1 MNHEY, CDR2 SMNVEV (reference sequence). V gave up 7 bases and J gave up 2 bases, with 16 bases separating them. The CDR3 loop spans 15 amino acids. In DNA, the CDR3 is TGTGCCAGCACACGCCCCCGCAACCCCACAGATACGCAGTATTTT. It translates to CASTRPRNPTDTQYF.